This TCR beta chain comes out of a study of Graves' ophthalmopathy and Graves' hyperthyroidism. Overall study findings and caveats: Classification of ophthalmopathy versus stable hyperthyroidism by a 13-signature model yielded around 91% sensitivity and 70% to 83% specificity. The model predicted ophthalmopathy progression with roughly 70% sensitivity and around 72% specificity.

RNA transcripts were the template, and TCR beta CDR3 regions were amplified from them. HTBI primers were employed in first-round RT-PCR, then a second-round multiplex PCR followed. TCRdb reanalysed the multiplex PCR reads using MiXCR and keeps one entry per CDR3 protein. The table shows about 410,000 distinct CDR3 sequences, with around 17% occurring only once. Disease in donors with ophthalmopathy had moderate-to-severe activity, CAS ≥3, NOSPECS ≥4 and under 3 months' duration. The CDR3 has 16 residues. J lost 0 bases, V lost 6 bases, and 8 bases had no gene match. Looked up from germline, CDR1 is MNHEY and CDR2 is SVGAGI. This clonotype was counted ten times or more. Its specificity is unknown.

The rearrangement joins TRBV6-5 to TRBJ1-3, with 7 bases aligning to TRBD1. This clonotype was sampled from a woman younger than 30 with Graves' ophthalmopathy. Material: peripheral blood. CDR3 in amino acids: CASSQQGSYSGNTIYF. As DNA, the CDR3 is TGTGCCAGCAGCCAACAGGGGTCTTACTCTGGAAACACCATATATTTT.